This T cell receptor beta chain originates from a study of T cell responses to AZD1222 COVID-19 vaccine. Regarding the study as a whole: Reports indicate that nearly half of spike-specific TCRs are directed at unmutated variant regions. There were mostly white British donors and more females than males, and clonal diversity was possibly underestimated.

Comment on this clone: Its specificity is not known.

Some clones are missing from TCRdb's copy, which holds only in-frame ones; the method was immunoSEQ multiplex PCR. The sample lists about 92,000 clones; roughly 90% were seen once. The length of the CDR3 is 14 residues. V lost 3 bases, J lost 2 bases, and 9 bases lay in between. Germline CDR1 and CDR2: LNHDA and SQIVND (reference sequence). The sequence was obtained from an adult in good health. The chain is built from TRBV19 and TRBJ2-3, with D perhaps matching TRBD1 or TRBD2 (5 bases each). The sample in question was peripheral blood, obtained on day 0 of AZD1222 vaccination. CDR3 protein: CASSISGTTDTQYF. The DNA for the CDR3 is TGTGCCAGTAGTATCTCGGGGACCACAGATACGCAGTATTTT.